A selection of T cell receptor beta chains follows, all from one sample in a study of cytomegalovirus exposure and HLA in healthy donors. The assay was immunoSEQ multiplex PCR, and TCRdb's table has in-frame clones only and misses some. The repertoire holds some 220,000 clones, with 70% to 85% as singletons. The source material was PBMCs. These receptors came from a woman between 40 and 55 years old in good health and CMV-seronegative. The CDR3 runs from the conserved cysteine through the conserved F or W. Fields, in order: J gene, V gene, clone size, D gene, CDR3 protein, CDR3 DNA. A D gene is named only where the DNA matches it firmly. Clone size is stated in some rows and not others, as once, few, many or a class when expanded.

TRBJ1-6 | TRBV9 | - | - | CASSAVGHNSPLHF | TGTGCCAGCAGCGCCGTGGGCCATAATTCACCCCTCCACTTT
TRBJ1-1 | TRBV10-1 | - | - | CASSESVAPGTEAFF | TGCGCCAGCAGTGAGTCAGTGGCCCCGGGGACTGAAGCTTTCTTT
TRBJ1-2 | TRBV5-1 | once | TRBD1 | CASSPRDSTNYGYTF | TGCGCCAGCAGCCCTAGGGACAGTACTAACTATGGCTACACCTTC
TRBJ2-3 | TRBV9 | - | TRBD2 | CASSVEGLAGGRGRADTQYF | TGTGCCAGCAGCGTAGAGGGACTAGCGGGGGGGCGTGGTCGGGCAGATACGCAGTATTTT
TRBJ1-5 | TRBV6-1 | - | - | CASAFQGALGQPQHF | TGTGCCAGCGCATTTCAGGGTGCCCTAGGGCAGCCCCAGCATTTT
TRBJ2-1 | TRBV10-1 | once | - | CASPLGRHEQFF | TGCGCCAGCCCACTAGGTCGCCATGAGCAGTTCTTC
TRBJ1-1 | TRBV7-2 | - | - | CASSLTRGAEAFF | TGTGCCAGCAGCCTAACCCGGGGGGCTGAAGCTTTCTTT
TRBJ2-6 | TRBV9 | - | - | CASRERSGANVLTF | TGTGCCAGCAGGGAGCGCTCTGGGGCCAACGTCCTGACTTTC
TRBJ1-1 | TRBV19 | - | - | CASSIDQGRPEAFF | TGTGCCAGTAGTATAGATCAGGGCCGGCCTGAAGCTTTCTTT
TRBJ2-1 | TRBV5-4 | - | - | CASSLMGGPKAEQFF | TGTGCCAGCAGCCTCATGGGGGGGCCTAAAGCTGAGCAGTTCTTC
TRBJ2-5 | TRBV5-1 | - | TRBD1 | CASSLGGQGEETQYF | TGCGCCAGCAGCTTGGGAGGACAGGGGGAAGAGACCCAGTACTTC
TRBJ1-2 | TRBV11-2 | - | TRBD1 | CASSPGDRIPNYGYTF | TGTGCCAGCAGCCCCGGGGACAGGATCCCTAACTATGGCTACACCTTC
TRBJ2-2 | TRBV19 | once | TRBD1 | CATNADRGHNTGELFF | TGTGCCACTAACGCCGACAGGGGCCACAACACCGGGGAGCTGTTTTTT
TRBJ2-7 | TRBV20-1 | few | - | CSAAYDYEQYF | TGCAGTGCCGCGTACGACTACGAGCAGTACTTC
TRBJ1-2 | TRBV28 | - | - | CASSLVARDYGYTF | TGTGCCAGCAGTTTAGTCGCCAGGGACTATGGCTACACCTTC
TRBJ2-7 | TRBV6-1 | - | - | CASSLSGEQYF | TGTGCCAGCAGCCTTTCAGGCGAGCAGTACTTC
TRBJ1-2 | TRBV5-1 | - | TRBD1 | CASSLGGTEGSGYTF | TGCGCCAGCAGCTTGGGTGGGACAGAGGGCTCTGGCTACACCTTC
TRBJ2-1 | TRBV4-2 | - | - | CASSQTTSRSLNEQFF | TGTGCCAGCAGCCAAACTACTAGTCGATCTCTCAATGAGCAGTTCTTC